This T cell receptor beta chain comes out of a study of cytomegalovirus exposure and HLA in healthy donors. The CDR3 consists of 15 residues. With V trimmed by 5 bases and J by 5 bases, 5 bases remained unmatched. Germline CDR1 is SGHTA and CDR2 is FQGTGA. Whole-study findings and limits: The authors considered a cluster of highly shared sequence variants likely to be a sequencing artifact. Some V segments could not be told apart, so they were left out, TRBV6-2 and TRBV6-3 among them. What TCR beta sequences reportedly achieved was accurate prediction of HLA-A and HLA-B alleles in most subjects. A missense DCLRE1C variant was associated with V- and J-gene trimming of TCR beta chains in a later analysis, and an independent cohort replicated the association.

About this clone: What it recognizes is unknown.

PCR employed 60 Vbeta and 13 Jbeta primers. The assay was immunoSEQ multiplex PCR, and TCRdb's table has in-frame clones only and misses some. The data contain fewer than 60,000 clones, approximately 80% of them singletons. This sequence originates from a middle-aged woman in good health and CMV-seropositive. The sample was PBMCs. The chain uses TRBV7-3 and TRBJ2-5; TRBD2 agrees at 13 bases. This CDR3 reads CASSRLAGGGETQYF. The CDR3, as DNA: TGTGCCAGCAGCCGACTAGCGGGGGGCGGGGAGACCCAGTACTTC.